The rows below give T cell receptor beta chains drawn from one sample of a study of T cell responses to AZD1222 COVID-19 vaccine. The table came from immunoSEQ multiplex PCR; TCRdb's copy has only in-frame clones and leaves some out. This sample has 140,000 to 150,000 clones, with roughly 90% found just once. Source: peripheral blood, taken on day 0 of AZD1222 vaccination. The receptors here all came from an adult in good health. Both conserved end residues are part of each CDR3. Each record gives: J gene, D gene, V gene, clone size, CDR3 DNA, CDR3 protein. The D gene is left open where the match is weak. Clone size appears in some rows only: once, few, many, or a class for an expanded clone.

>TRBJ2-7|-|TRBV9|-
TGTGCCAGCAGCCAAAGCCCCGACTACGCGTCGTACGAGCAGTACTTC
CASSQSPDYASYEQYF
>TRBJ1-1|TRBD1|TRBV15|-
TGTGCCACCAGTCACGGGACAGGGATGAACACTGAAGCTTTCTTT
CATSHGTGMNTEAFF
>TRBJ1-2|-|TRBV7-3|-
TGTGCCAGCAGCTTAACGGGTGGACCGGCGGAGGGCTACACCTTC
CASSLTGGPAEGYTF
>TRBJ2-7|-|TRBV27|-
TGTGCCAGCAGTTTTGGCTCCGGGAGACTCTACGAGCAGTACTTC
CASSFGSGRLYEQYF
>TRBJ1-6|-|TRBV5-1|-
TGCGCCAGCAGCTTGGGGGGGCCCCGGGGTTCACCCCTCCACTTT
CASSLGGPRGSPLHF
>TRBJ2-7|TRBD1|TRBV19|-
TGTGCCAGTAGTATTTATGGGACAGGCCTTTCCTACGAGCAGTACTTC
CASSIYGTGLSYEQYF
>TRBJ1-2|-|TRBV5-1|-
TGCGCCAGCAGCCGCACGGATACAGGGTACTATGGCTACACCTTC
CASSRTDTGYYGYTF
>TRBJ1-2|TRBD1|TRBV5-6|few
TGTGCCAGCAGCTCCCGGACAGGTAGAGGGGACTATGGCTACACCTTC
CASSSRTGRGDYGYTF
>TRBJ1-3|-|TRBV6-5|-
TGTGCCAGCAGTCCCAGATCGGGAGGCGGAAACACCATATATTTT
CASSPRSGGGNTIYF
>TRBJ2-7|-|TRBV27|-
TGTGCCAGCAGCTTTGCCCGGGGACTCGCCTACGAGCAGTACTTC
CASSFARGLAYEQYF
>TRBJ2-1|-|TRBV4-3|once
TGCGCCAGCAGCCAAGATCTAATGAGTAGTGAGCAGTTCTTC
CASSQDLMSSEQFF
>TRBJ2-7|-|TRBV7-9|once
TGTGCCAGCAGTTCACAGTATAGCTCCTACGAGCAGTACTTC
CASSSQYSSYEQYF
>TRBJ2-7|TRBD2|TRBV5-1|once
TGCGCCAGCAGCTTGGGAGGACTAGTGAGCGAGCAGTACTTC
CASSLGGLVSEQYF
>TRBJ2-1|-|TRBV6-2/TRBV6-3|-
TGTGCCAGCAGTAACCCGGACCCCGGGCAGTTCTTC
CASSNPDPGQFF
>TRBJ2-1|TRBD2|TRBV15|-
TGTGCCACCAGCAGTAGACTAGCCAGGGAGTTCACCTACAATGAGCAGTTCTTC
CATSSRLAREFTYNEQFF
>TRBJ1-4|-|TRBV5-4|-
TGTGCCAGCAGCTTGGGGCACATTAATGAAAAACTGTTTTTT
CASSLGHINEKLFF
>TRBJ2-7|-|TRBV30|-
TGTGCCTGGACAGGCGGGAAAGAGAACGAGCAGTACTTC
CAWTGGKENEQYF
>TRBJ1-2|-|TRBV7-8|-
TGTGCCAGCAGCCATGCGACGGGTGGCTACACCTTC
CASSHATGGYTF